This TCR beta chain was observed in a study of OX40 agonist ivuxolimab in advanced cancers. Background for the entire study: The costimulatory receptor OX40 (CD134) was targeted by ivuxolimab, a fully human IgG2 agonistic monoclonal antibody. Among the roughly 52 dose-escalation patients, around 19 had hepatocellular carcinoma, roughly 15 melanoma, 9 renal cell carcinoma and 9 head and neck cancer. Intravenous ivuxolimab was administered to patients every 2 weeks at six dose levels: 0.01, 0.1, 0.3, 1.5, 3 and 10 mg/kg. Prior anti-PD-1, anti-PD-L1 or anti-CTLA-4 therapy was permitted, and approximately 40% of dose-escalation patients had received checkpoint inhibitors. The paper describes the monotherapy dose-escalation part (N of about 55 patients) of the phase I trial of ivuxolimab. Partial responses occurred in three dose-escalation patients, of whom one had hepatocellular carcinoma and two had cutaneous melanoma. The purpose of peripheral TCRbeta sequencing was to test whether ivuxolimab changed TCR sequence diversity and led to clonal T-cell expansion. A male proportion of 82.7% and a mean age of roughly 55 years, ranging from roughly 20 to 80, were recorded for the dose-escalation cohort. Results the study describes overall, beyond this receptor: At doses of 0.1 to 3.0 mg/kg, clonal expansion of both CD4+ and CD8+ blood T cells was observed from baseline to week 6. The antigen specificity of the clonally expanded peripheral T cells was not determined. In the 0.1-3.0 mg/kg groups, partial responders had among the lowest normalized peripheral clonal expansion, particularly in CD8+ T cells. On average, CD8+ T cells showed more expanded clones than CD4+ T cells after ivuxolimab. Low levels of normalized T-cell clonal expansion were also shown by some nonresponding patients.

In regard to this clone: Its cognate antigen has yet to be identified. No much larger clone is present one base from it, and per-base qualities are unavailable.

Patients with autoimmune disease history or receiving systemic immunosuppression were excluded from the trial. Peripheral blood for TCR sequencing was collected from all dose cohorts at baseline, on cycle 4 day 1, and on cycle 7 day 1. Samples came from an open-label, multicenter, first-in-human phase I dose-escalation trial of ivuxolimab. Adults with locally advanced or metastatic melanoma, renal cell, hepatocellular, or head and neck squamous cell carcinoma were enrolled in the trial. CD4+ and CD8+ T cells were sorted separately from peripheral blood before TCR sequencing. To sequence the TCRbeta CDR3 region, genomic DNA was isolated from the sorted cells. The immunoSEQ Assay was used for sequencing of TCRbeta CDR3 regions. TCRdb's version of the immuneACCESS table is confined to in-frame rearrangements and falls short of the full clone set. An unresolved V gene accounts for under half of the shortfall where checked; the remainder is of unknown origin. The sample table records several thousand clones; about 88% of these occur just once. The top ten clones comprise about 16% of the sample.

V gives up 6 bases and J gives up 5 bases, and the segment between their germline ends measures 7 bases. CDR1 MNHNY and CDR2 SVGAGI are derived from the germline V gene (reference sequence). From cysteine to phenylalanine, the CDR3 is 11 amino acids long. The retained sequence is limited to the CDR3, 33 bases, with the frame set at the first base. The chain uses TRBV6-6 and TRBJ2-5; no D segment can be confidently identified. This clonotype was obtained from an adult with an advanced solid tumor such as melanoma, head and neck, liver or kidney cancer. Source: CD4+ or CD8+ T cells sorted from blood, taken in a trial of the OX40 agonist ivuxolimab. The DNA reads TGTGCCAGCAGGGGGTGGGAGACCCAGTACTTC. Its amino acids are CASRGWETQYF.